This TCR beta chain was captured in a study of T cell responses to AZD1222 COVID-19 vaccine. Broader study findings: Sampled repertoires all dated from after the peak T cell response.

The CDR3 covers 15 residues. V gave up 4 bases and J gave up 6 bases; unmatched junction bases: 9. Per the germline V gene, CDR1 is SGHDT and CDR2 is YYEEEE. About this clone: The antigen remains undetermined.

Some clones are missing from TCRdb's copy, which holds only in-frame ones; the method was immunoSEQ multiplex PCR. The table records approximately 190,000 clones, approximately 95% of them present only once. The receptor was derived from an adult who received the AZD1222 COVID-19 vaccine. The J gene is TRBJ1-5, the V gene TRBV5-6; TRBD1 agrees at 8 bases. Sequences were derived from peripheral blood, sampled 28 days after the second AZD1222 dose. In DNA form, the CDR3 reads TGTGCCAGCAGCCCTTTTGAGCAGGGGGCTCAGCCCCAGCATTTT. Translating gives CASSPFEQGAQPQHF.